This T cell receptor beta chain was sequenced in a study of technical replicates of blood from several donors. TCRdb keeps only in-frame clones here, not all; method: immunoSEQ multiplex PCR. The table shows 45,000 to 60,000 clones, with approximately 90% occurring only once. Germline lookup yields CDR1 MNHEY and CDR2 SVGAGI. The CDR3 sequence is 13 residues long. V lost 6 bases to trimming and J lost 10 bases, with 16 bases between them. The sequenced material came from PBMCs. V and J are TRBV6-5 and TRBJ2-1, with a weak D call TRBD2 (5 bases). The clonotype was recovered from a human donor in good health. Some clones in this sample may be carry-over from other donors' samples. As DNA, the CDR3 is TGTGCCAGCAGACCCACTAGTAGTGGAGAGCAGTTCTTC. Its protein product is CASRPTSSGEQFF.